The T cell receptor (beta chain) described here comes from a study of CD8+ T cells in alopecia areata. Sequencing used cDNA as its template, made by extracting RNA and reverse transcribing it. Profiling relied on immunoSEQ multiplex PCR, and the TCRdb table lists in-frame clones only, not all of them. This table has 100,000 to 120,000 clones, approximately 55% appearing once. The sample's treatment: oral pan-JAK inhibitor, 5-10 mg twice daily. J lost 4 bases, V lost 4 bases, and 5 bases had no gene match. Germline loops: CDR1 SGHTA, CDR2 FQGNSA. The CDR3 loop spans 14 amino acids. This clonotype was sampled from a human donor with alopecia areata. Material: CD4+ T cells sorted from blood, obtained at week 24, from a patient treated with tofacitinib. The chain uses TRBV7-2 and TRBJ2-3; 7 bases map to TRBD1. The CDR3, as DNA: TGTGCCAGCAGCTCCGTAGGGGGCCCAGATACGCAGTATTTT. This gives the protein CASSSVGGPDTQYF.